This T cell receptor beta chain stems from a study of Tregs in tolerant kidney transplant recipients. The CDR3 covers 17 residues. Per germline, CDR1 SGHNT and CDR2 YENEEA. The ends lost 5 bases at V and 0 bases at J; junction bases unmatched: 6. This table comes from immunoSEQ multiplex PCR, and its TCRdb copy is limited to in-frame clones, with some not included. The table lists 120,000 or so clones, around 91% of them singletons. Regarding this clone: The antigen is undetermined.

Study observations and caveats: No direct test of biological reproducibility was done here. Expanding Tregs on activated donor B cells appeared to best identify donor-specific TCRbeta clones.

The sequenced sample consisted of CD4+ T cells from blood. This chain links TRBV11-3 with TRBJ2-3, with 12 bases that match TRBD2. The TCR comes from a human donor in good health. CDR3 region: CASSDGLAGQSTDTQYF. CDR3 nucleotides: TGTGCCAGCAGCGACGGACTAGCGGGACAAAGCACAGATACGCAGTATTTT.